The rows below give T cell receptor beta chains drawn from one sample of a study of cytomegalovirus exposure and HLA in healthy donors. Profiling relied on immunoSEQ multiplex PCR, and the TCRdb table lists in-frame clones only, not all of them. The table records about 150,000 clones, over 75% of them present only once. The specimen was PBMCs. Receptor source: a woman aged 40 to 49 in good health and CMV-seropositive. Each CDR3 is given with its conserved first and last residue. The D gene is left open where the match is weak. Clone size is stated in some rows and not others, as once, few, many or a class when expanded.

V gene	clone size	D gene	J gene	CDR3 protein	CDR3 DNA
TRBV30	NA	NA	TRBJ2-2	CAWGRQNTGELFF	TGTGCCTGGGGGAGACAGAACACCGGGGAGCTGTTTTTT
TRBV5-1	few	TRBD1	TRBJ2-7	CASRQQTGDLYEQYF	TGCGCCAGCAGACAACAAACAGGGGACCTCTACGAGCAGTACTTC
TRBV11-2	NA	TRBD1	TRBJ2-7	CASSLDDRGPYEQYF	TGTGCCAGCAGCTTAGATGACAGGGGCCCCTACGAGCAGTACTTC
TRBV30	NA	NA	TRBJ2-2	CAWSVLSFTGELFF	TGTGCCTGGAGTGTTCTTAGTTTTACCGGGGAGCTGTTTTTT
TRBV28	NA	NA	TRBJ2-5	CASSPSVGDRETQYF	TGTGCCAGCAGCCCTAGCGTCGGTGATCGAGAGACCCAGTACTTC
TRBV2	few	TRBD1	TRBJ1-1	CASGDRQGNTEAFF	TGTGCCAGCGGCGACCGACAGGGTAACACTGAAGCTTTCTTT
TRBV5-4	once	NA	TRBJ1-1	CASSPGGGVANEAFF	TGTGCCAGCAGCCCCGGAGGGGGGGTCGCCAATGAAGCTTTCTTT
TRBV30	NA	TRBD1	TRBJ1-5	CAWRGQNSNQPQHF	TGTGCCTGGAGGGGACAGAATAGCAATCAGCCCCAGCATTTT
TRBV15	few	NA	TRBJ2-7	CATSREDNPYEQYF	TGTGCCACCAGCAGAGAGGACAACCCCTACGAGCAGTACTTC
TRBV11-3	once	TRBD2	TRBJ2-1	CASSLDTGLYPNEQFF	TGTGCCAGCAGCTTAGATACGGGACTATACCCCAATGAGCAGTTCTTC
TRBV10-2	once	TRBD1	TRBJ1-1	CASRGGQTSEAFF	TGCGCCAGCAGGGGGGGACAGACGTCTGAAGCTTTCTTT
TRBV19	NA	NA	TRBJ1-4	CASSLRTDPSEKLFF	TGTGCCAGTAGTCTCCGGACAGACCCAAGTGAAAAACTGTTTTTT
TRBV2	NA	TRBD1	TRBJ1-1	CATSGGGSLTEAFF	TGTGCAACCTCAGGGGGCGGGTCCCTCACTGAAGCTTTCTTT
TRBV9	NA	TRBD1	TRBJ2-1	CASSVTGQGSIDEQFF	TGTGCCAGCAGCGTCACGGGACAGGGGTCGATCGATGAGCAGTTCTTC
TRBV7-2	NA	TRBD2	TRBJ2-7	CASSSSGTYEQYF	TGTGCCAGCAGCTCTAGCGGGACCTACGAGCAGTACTTC
TRBV5-1	NA	NA	TRBJ1-5	CASSLGGSQPQHF	TGCGCCAGCAGCTTGGGTGGCAGTCAGCCCCAGCATTTT
TRBV5-6	NA	NA	TRBJ2-2	CASSFNSNTGELFF	TGTGCCAGCAGCTTTAACAGCAACACCGGGGAGCTGTTTTTT
TRBV6-5	NA	TRBD1	TRBJ2-1	CASSYDRGLVYAEQFF	TGTGCCAGCAGTTATGACAGGGGTCTTGTATATGCTGAGCAGTTCTTC
TRBV2	NA	NA	TRBJ1-5	CASSEGQGNQPQHF	TGTGCCAGCAGTGAGGGGCAGGGGAATCAGCCCCAGCATTTT
TRBV7-9	NA	TRBD1	TRBJ2-7	CASSPPGQFTYEQYF	TGTGCCAGCAGCCCACCGGGACAGTTCACCTACGAGCAGTACTTC
TRBV7-9	NA	TRBD1	TRBJ2-4	CASSLAGSGDRDRYF	TGTGCCAGCAGCTTAGCGGGGAGCGGGGACAGGGACAGGTACTTC
TRBV11-2	NA	NA	TRBJ2-7	CASSHGLPYEQYF	TGTGCCAGCAGTCACGGGTTGCCCTACGAGCAGTACTTC